These T cell receptor beta chains were read from a single sample in a study of tumor-infiltrating lymphocytes in localized non-small cell lung cancer. TCRdb's table, derived via immunoSEQ multiplex PCR, lists solely in-frame clones and lacks some. The data hold around 4,700 clones, with 90% to 96% observed a single time. The sequenced sample consisted of uninvolved lung tissue not adjacent to the tumor. These receptors came from a human donor with non-small cell lung cancer. CDR3s include the opening cysteine and the closing phenylalanine or tryptophan. A D gene is named only where the DNA matches it firmly. Clone size is stated in some rows and not others, as once, few, many or a class when expanded.

abundance: .; d_gene: .; v_gene: TRBV7-9; j_gene: TRBJ1-3; CDR3nt: TGTGCCAGCAGCTTTTCTGCGGCGGGGGACGGGACCATATATTTT; CDR3aa: CASSFSAAGDGTIYF
abundance: .; d_gene: .; v_gene: TRBV7-2; j_gene: TRBJ1-1; CDR3nt: TGTGCCAGCAGCTTAAACAGGGTCAGTGCCACTGAAGCTTTCTTT; CDR3aa: CASSLNRVSATEAFF
abundance: .; d_gene: .; v_gene: TRBV11-2; j_gene: TRBJ1-2; CDR3nt: TGTGCCAGCAGCTTAATGGTTGAGGGGAACTATGGCTACACCTTC; CDR3aa: CASSLMVEGNYGYTF
abundance: .; d_gene: .; v_gene: TRBV6-5; j_gene: TRBJ2-3; CDR3nt: TGTGCCAGCAATCCCTCCTCCGGCACGCAGTATTTT; CDR3aa: CASNPSSGTQYF
abundance: .; d_gene: TRBD2; v_gene: TRBV10-3; j_gene: TRBJ2-3; CDR3nt: TGTGCCGTCGGAAGGGGACTAGCGGGGACTAGCACAGATACGCAGTATTTT; CDR3aa: CAVGRGLAGTSTDTQYF
abundance: once; d_gene: .; v_gene: TRBV19; j_gene: TRBJ2-1; CDR3nt: TGTGCCAGTAGTATAGAGATAGGCCATGAGCAGTTCTTC; CDR3aa: CASSIEIGHEQFF
abundance: .; d_gene: .; v_gene: TRBV11-2; j_gene: TRBJ2-5; CDR3nt: TGTGCCAGCAGCTTAGAGGGGGAGACCCAGTACTTC; CDR3aa: CASSLEGETQYF
abundance: .; d_gene: TRBD1; v_gene: TRBV6-5; j_gene: TRBJ2-7; CDR3nt: TGTGCCAGCAGTTACTCGACAGGGGGTAAGCAGTACTTC; CDR3aa: CASSYSTGGKQYF
abundance: .; d_gene: .; v_gene: TRBV7-2; j_gene: TRBJ1-6; CDR3nt: TGTGCCAGCAGGCCTCAGGGGATAAGAAATTCACCCCTCCACTTT; CDR3aa: CASRPQGIRNSPLHF
abundance: .; d_gene: TRBD1; v_gene: TRBV7-6; j_gene: TRBJ2-2; CDR3nt: TGTGCCAGCAGCCCAACGACAGGGATCACCGGGGAGCTGTTTTTT; CDR3aa: CASSPTTGITGELFF
abundance: .; d_gene: .; v_gene: TRBV18; j_gene: TRBJ2-1; CDR3nt: TGTGCCAGCTCAGGGGTTAGCTCCTACAATGAGCAGTTCTTC; CDR3aa: CASSGVSSYNEQFF
abundance: .; d_gene: .; v_gene: TRBV27; j_gene: TRBJ1-1; CDR3nt: TGTGCCAGCAGTTCTTTCGTCGTGTCTCAGGCCTCTGAAGCTTTCTTT; CDR3aa: CASSSFVVSQASEAFF
abundance: .; d_gene: .; v_gene: TRBV7-9; j_gene: TRBJ1-1; CDR3nt: TGTGCCAGCAGCGGAGAGGGAAGTCCTGAAGCTTTCTTT; CDR3aa: CASSGEGSPEAFF
abundance: .; d_gene: .; v_gene: TRBV5-6; j_gene: TRBJ1-3; CDR3nt: TGTGCCAGCAGCTTGACGCAGGGTGCTGGAAACACCATATATTTT; CDR3aa: CASSLTQGAGNTIYF
abundance: .; d_gene: .; v_gene: TRBV7-2; j_gene: TRBJ2-7; CDR3nt: TGTGCCAGCAGCCGTTACATGAGCTCCTACGAGCAGTACTTC; CDR3aa: CASSRYMSSYEQYF
abundance: .; d_gene: .; v_gene: TRBV19; j_gene: TRBJ2-3; CDR3nt: TGTGCCAGTGGCGCGGGACTTTCGTTAGCAGATACGCAGTATTTT; CDR3aa: CASGAGLSLADTQYF
abundance: .; d_gene: TRBD2; v_gene: TRBV5-1; j_gene: TRBJ2-5; CDR3nt: TGCGCCAGCAGCAGCGGGACTAGCGGGGGCGTAGAGACCCAGTACTTC; CDR3aa: CASSSGTSGGVETQYF
abundance: .; d_gene: .; v_gene: TRBV30; j_gene: TRBJ1-1; CDR3nt: TGTGCCTGGACGGGGCCGGGCACTGAAGCTTTCTTT; CDR3aa: CAWTGPGTEAFF
abundance: .; d_gene: .; v_gene: TRBV5-1; j_gene: TRBJ2-7; CDR3nt: TGCGCCAGCAGCTTGGACGGGGAAGGCTACGAGCAGTACTTC; CDR3aa: CASSLDGEGYEQYF
abundance: .; d_gene: TRBD1; v_gene: TRBV4-1; j_gene: TRBJ1-6; CDR3nt: TGCGCCAGCAGCCAAGATATTAGGACAGGGGGTTCACCCCTCCACTTT; CDR3aa: CASSQDIRTGGSPLHF
abundance: .; d_gene: TRBD1; v_gene: TRBV11-2; j_gene: TRBJ2-3; CDR3nt: TGTGCCAGCAGCTTAGATCATGGGACAGACTACACAGATACGCAGTATTTT; CDR3aa: CASSLDHGTDYTDTQYF
abundance: .; d_gene: TRBD1; v_gene: TRBV7-9; j_gene: TRBJ2-7; CDR3nt: TGTGCCAGCAGCTTAGCGACAGGGGTCGAGCAGTACTTC; CDR3aa: CASSLATGVEQYF
abundance: .; d_gene: .; v_gene: TRBV18; j_gene: TRBJ2-1; CDR3nt: TGTGCCAGCTCACCAGACCTCTCCTACAATGAGCAGTTCTTC; CDR3aa: CASSPDLSYNEQFF
abundance: .; d_gene: TRBD1; v_gene: TRBV6-5; j_gene: TRBJ1-1; CDR3nt: TGTGCCAGCAGTCCGCGGACAGGGAACACTGAAGCTTTCTTT; CDR3aa: CASSPRTGNTEAFF
abundance: .; d_gene: .; v_gene: TRBV19; j_gene: TRBJ2-7; CDR3nt: TGTGCCTCCCAGGCCGACAACTCCTACGAGCAGTACTTC; CDR3aa: CASQADNSYEQYF
abundance: .; d_gene: .; v_gene: TRBV10-2; j_gene: TRBJ2-2; CDR3nt: TGCGCCAGCAGAGTGGACGGATTGAACACCGGGGAGCTGTTTTTT; CDR3aa: CASRVDGLNTGELFF
abundance: .; d_gene: .; v_gene: TRBV25-1; j_gene: TRBJ1-6; CDR3nt: TGTGCCAGCAGTGGCTCGAGGCGGGGGGATTCACCCCTCCACTTT; CDR3aa: CASSGSRRGDSPLHF
abundance: .; d_gene: .; v_gene: TRBV5-1; j_gene: TRBJ2-5; CDR3nt: TGCGCCAGCAGGGATGGGACTTCTGTGGTTGAGACCCAGTACTTC; CDR3aa: CASRDGTSVVETQYF
abundance: .; d_gene: .; v_gene: TRBV6-1; j_gene: TRBJ1-2; CDR3nt: TGTGCCAGCAGTGATTACTATGGCTACACCTTC; CDR3aa: CASSDYYGYTF
abundance: .; d_gene: TRBD2; v_gene: TRBV6-4; j_gene: TRBJ2-5; CDR3nt: TGTGCCAGCAGCGGGACTAGCGGCCCTCAAGAGACCCAGTACTTC; CDR3aa: CASSGTSGPQETQYF
abundance: .; d_gene: .; v_gene: TRBV11-2; j_gene: TRBJ2-7; CDR3nt: TGTGCCAGCAGCTTCTCGGAATCCGAGCAGTACTTC; CDR3aa: CASSFSESEQYF
abundance: .; d_gene: TRBD1; v_gene: TRBV29-1; j_gene: TRBJ1-5; CDR3nt: TGCAGCGTTGGGGAACAGGGGGGCAATCAGCCCCAGCATTTT; CDR3aa: CSVGEQGGNQPQHF
abundance: .; d_gene: .; v_gene: TRBV7-8; j_gene: TRBJ1-1; CDR3nt: TGTGCCAGCAGACCCGACAGTCTGAACACTGAAGCTTTCTTT; CDR3aa: CASRPDSLNTEAFF
abundance: .; d_gene: .; v_gene: TRBV5-5; j_gene: TRBJ1-3; CDR3nt: TGTGCCAGCAGCTTGGCGCCAGGGAAAGGAAACACCATATATTTT; CDR3aa: CASSLAPGKGNTIYF